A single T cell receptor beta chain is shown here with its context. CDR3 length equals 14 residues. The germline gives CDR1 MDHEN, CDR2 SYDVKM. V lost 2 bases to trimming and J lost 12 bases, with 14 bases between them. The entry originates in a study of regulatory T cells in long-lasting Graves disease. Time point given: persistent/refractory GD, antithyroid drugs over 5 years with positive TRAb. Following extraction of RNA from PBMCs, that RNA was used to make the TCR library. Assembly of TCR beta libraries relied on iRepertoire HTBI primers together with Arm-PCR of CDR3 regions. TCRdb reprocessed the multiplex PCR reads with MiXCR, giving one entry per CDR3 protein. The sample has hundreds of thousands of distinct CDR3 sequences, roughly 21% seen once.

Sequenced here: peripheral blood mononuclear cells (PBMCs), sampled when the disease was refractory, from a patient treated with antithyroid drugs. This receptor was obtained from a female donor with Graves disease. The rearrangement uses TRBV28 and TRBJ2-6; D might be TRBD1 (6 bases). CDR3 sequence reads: CASSLPNRQAVLTF. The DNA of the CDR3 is TGTGCCAGCAGTTTACCCAACCGACAGGCCGTCCTGACTTTC.